This T cell receptor (beta chain) is drawn from a study of brain T cells in children with intractable seizures. Trimming cost V 5 bases and J 0 bases; bases outside gene matches: 14. Germline CDR1 MDHEN, CDR2 SYDVKM. The CDR3 covers 19 residues. Libraries were prepared by immunoSEQ multiplex PCR; TCRdb keeps only in-frame clonotypes and omits some of them. The table includes roughly 69,000 clones, approximately 95% detected once. The V call is TRBV28, the J call TRBJ2-1; 9 bases fit TRBD1. The sequencing used peripheral blood, collected at surgery. The sequence came from a boy younger than two with focal cortical dysplasia and intractable seizures. The CDR3 region has the DNA TGTGCCAGCAGTCCCAACAGGGGGCGGTTTCTTTTCTCCTACAATGAGCAGTTCTTC. This codes for CASSPNRGRFLFSYNEQFF.